This record looks at one T cell receptor (beta chain) sequence and its context. This clonotype was seen many times. The clone's antigen remains unknown. No per-base quality is available; no much larger clone lies one base away. This sample stems from a study of early T cells in non-severe SARS-CoV-2 infection (dated by TCRdb to about 2021). Background on the whole study: Bulk RNA from unsorted whole blood was used for TCR sequencing, so alpha and beta chains could not be paired.

The CDR3 spans 11 residues, from the cysteine through the phenylalanine. The CDR3 DNA has 33 bases and is translated from base 1. At the junction V is shortened by 11 bases and J by 6 bases; bases outside the gene matches: 4. Taken from the germline V gene, the CDR1 and CDR2 loops are SGHVS and FNYEAQ. Libraries came from 5' RACE. Sequencing used a NextSeq 500. The TCR library protocol attached unique molecular identifiers to individual cDNA molecules to correct for sequencing error and PCR bias. Both TCR alpha and beta chains were sequenced, and tight co-correlation was observed between alpha and beta sequence abundances in each sample. The original pipeline was this. V gene, J gene and CDR3 annotation of TCR sequences was performed with Decombinator V4. TCRs were defined as expanded if a significant change between any two time points was detected under a Poisson model with p below 0.0001. TCR abundances were normalised to the total number of TCRs sequenced in each sample and reported as counts per million. MAIT TCRs were defined by TRAV1-2 paired with TRAJ12, TRAJ20 or TRAJ33, and iNKT TCRs by TRAV10 paired with TRAJ18. VDJdb, accessed on 1 November 2021, was searched for TCRs annotated for CMV, EBV and SARS-CoV-2, and TCRs annotated for more than one antigen were excluded. The public reads were reanalyzed by TCRdb: fastp trimming at Q25, MiXCR alignment, in-frame beta chains only. All rows with the same CDR3 protein become a single entry with the most common DNA and genes. The V and J calls shown here were made by TCRdb, not taken from the authors' results. The sample table holds about 35,000 distinct CDR3 sequences, of which under 8% were seen once. The leading ten clones occupy 4.5% to 7.5% of the sample.

Findings and caveats that apply to the study as a whole: VDJdb matching was skewed toward anti-spike CD8 responses and likely underestimated virus-specific expansions, missing private and CD4 specificities.

Set within a cohort of healthcare workers in London, UK, this nested case-control study involved weekly PCR testing of nasopharyngeal swabs along with blood sampling. Healthcare workers were recruited during the week of the UK lockdown, between 23 and 31 March 2020, and followed weekly for up to about 15 weeks. This clonotype originated in an adult who was a healthcare worker with PCR-confirmed SARS-CoV-2 infection or an uninfected control (not recorded which). Sequenced input: whole blood. This receptor chain uses TRBV7-6 and TRBJ2-3; TRBD2 lines up with 8 middle nucleotides. The bases read TGTGCCCCCGGGAGGGCCGATACGCAGTATTTT. It translates to CAPGRADTQYF.